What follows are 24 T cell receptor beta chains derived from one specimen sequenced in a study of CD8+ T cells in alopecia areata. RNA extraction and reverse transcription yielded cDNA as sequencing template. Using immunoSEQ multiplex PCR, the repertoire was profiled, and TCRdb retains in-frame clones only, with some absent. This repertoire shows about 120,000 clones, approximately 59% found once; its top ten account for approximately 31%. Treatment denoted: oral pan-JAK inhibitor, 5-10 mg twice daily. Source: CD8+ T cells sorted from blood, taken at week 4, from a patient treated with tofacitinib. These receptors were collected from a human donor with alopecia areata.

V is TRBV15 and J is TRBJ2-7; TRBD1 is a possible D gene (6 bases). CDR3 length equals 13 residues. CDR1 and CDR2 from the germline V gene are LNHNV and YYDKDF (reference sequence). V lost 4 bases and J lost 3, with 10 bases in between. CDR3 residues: CATSTQGYYEQYF. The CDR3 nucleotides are TGTGCCACCAGCACACAGGGTTACTACGAGCAGTACTTC. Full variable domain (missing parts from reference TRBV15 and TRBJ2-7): DAMVIQNPRYQVTQFGKPVTLSCSQTLNHNVMYWYQQKSSQAPKLLFHYYDKDFNNEADTPDNFQSRRPNTSFCFLDIRSPGLGDTAMYLCATSTQGYYEQYFGPGTRLTVT.

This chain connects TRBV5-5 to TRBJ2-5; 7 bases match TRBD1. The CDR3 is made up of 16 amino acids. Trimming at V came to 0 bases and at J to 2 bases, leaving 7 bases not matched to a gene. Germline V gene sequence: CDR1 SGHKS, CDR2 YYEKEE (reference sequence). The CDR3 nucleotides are TGTGCCAGCAGCTTGGGGGACAGATCGATTCAAGAGACCCAGTACTTC. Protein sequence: CASSLGDRSIQETQYF.

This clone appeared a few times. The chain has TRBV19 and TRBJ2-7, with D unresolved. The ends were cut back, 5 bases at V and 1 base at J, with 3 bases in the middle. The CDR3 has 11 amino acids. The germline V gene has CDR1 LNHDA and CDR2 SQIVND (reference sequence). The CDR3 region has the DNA TGTGCCAGTAGTTCTTCCTACGAGCAGTACTTC. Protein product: CASSSSYEQYF.

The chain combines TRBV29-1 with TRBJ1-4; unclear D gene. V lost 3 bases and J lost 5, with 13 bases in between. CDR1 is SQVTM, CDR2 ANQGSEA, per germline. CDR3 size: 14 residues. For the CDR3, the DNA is TGCAGCGTTGAGTTAACAGCCCCAAATGAAAAACTGTTTTTT. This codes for CSVELTAPNEKLFF.

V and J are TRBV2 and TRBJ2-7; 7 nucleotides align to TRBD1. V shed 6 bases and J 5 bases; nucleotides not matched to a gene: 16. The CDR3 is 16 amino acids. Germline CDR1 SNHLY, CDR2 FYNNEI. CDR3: CASSNPLQGTRDEQYF. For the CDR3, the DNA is TGTGCCAGCAGCAACCCCCTACAGGGGACGCGAGACGAGCAGTACTTC.

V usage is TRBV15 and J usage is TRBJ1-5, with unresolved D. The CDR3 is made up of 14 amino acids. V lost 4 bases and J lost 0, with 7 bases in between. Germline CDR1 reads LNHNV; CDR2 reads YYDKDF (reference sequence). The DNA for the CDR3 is TGTGCCACCAGCAACACACCTAGCAATCAGCCCCAGCATTTT. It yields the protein CATSNTPSNQPQHF.

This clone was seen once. The CDR3 region has the DNA TGTGCCTGGAGTGCCATTCAGGGAGGAGGCTATGGCTACACCTTC. Translation: CAWSAIQGGGYGYTF. V usage is TRBV30 and J usage is TRBJ1-2, with D maybe TRBD1 (5 bases). V shed 1 base and J shed 4 bases, with 16 bases lying between them. CDR3 length: 15 residues. Per the germline V gene, CDR1 is GTSNPN and CDR2 is SVGIG (reference sequence).

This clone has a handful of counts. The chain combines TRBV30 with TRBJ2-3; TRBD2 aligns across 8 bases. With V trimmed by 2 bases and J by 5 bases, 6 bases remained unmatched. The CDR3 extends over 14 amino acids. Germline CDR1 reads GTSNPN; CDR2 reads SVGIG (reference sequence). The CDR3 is CAWSSPGGEDTQYF. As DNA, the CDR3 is TGTGCCTGGAGTTCCCCCGGGGGGGAAGATACGCAGTATTTT.

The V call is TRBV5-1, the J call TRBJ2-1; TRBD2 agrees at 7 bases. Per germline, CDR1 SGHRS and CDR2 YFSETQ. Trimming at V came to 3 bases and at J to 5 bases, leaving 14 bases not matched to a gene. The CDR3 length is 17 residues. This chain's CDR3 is CASSSPLGSGSHNEQFF. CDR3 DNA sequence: TGCGCCAGCAGCTCCCCGTTGGGTAGCGGGTCCCACAATGAGCAGTTCTTC.

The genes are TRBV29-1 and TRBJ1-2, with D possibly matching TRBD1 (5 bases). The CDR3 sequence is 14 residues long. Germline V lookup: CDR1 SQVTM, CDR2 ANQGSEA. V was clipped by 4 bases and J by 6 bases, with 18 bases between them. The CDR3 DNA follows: TGCAGCGTTGCTCTTGCCGGGACTGAGAATGGCTACACCTTC. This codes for CSVALAGTENGYTF.

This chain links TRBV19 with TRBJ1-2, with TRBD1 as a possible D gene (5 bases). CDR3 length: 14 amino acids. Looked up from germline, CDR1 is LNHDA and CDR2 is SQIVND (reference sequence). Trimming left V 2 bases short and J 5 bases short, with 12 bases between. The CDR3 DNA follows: TGTGCCAGTAGTATACAGGGAAGAGGATATGGCTACACCTTC. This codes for CASSIQGRGYGYTF.

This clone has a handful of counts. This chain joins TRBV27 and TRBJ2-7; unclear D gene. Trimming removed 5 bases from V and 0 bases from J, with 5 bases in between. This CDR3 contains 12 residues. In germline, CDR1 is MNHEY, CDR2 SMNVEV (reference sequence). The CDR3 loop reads CASSPSSYEQYF. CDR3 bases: TGTGCCAGCAGTCCGAGCTCCTACGAGCAGTACTTC.

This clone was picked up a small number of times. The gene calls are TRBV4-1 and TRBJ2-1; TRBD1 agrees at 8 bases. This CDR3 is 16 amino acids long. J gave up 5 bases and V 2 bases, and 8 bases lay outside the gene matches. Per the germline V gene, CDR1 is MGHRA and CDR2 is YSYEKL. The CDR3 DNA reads TGCGCCAGCAGCCAACTCGGACAGGGTGAGGACAATGAGCAGTTCTTC. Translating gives CASSQLGQGEDNEQFF.

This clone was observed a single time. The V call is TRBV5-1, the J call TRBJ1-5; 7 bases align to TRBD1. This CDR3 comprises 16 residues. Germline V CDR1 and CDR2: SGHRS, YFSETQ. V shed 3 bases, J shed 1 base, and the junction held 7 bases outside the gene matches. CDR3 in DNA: TGCGCCAGCAGCTCATTTGGACAGGTGAGCAATCAGCCCCAGCATTTT. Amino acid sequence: CASSSFGQVSNQPQHF.

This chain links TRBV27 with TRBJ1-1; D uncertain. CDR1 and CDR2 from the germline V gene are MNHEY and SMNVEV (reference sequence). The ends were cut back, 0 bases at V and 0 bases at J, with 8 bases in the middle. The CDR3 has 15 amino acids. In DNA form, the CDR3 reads TGTGCCAGCAGTTTATCGGGCAGCTTGAACACTGAAGCTTTCTTT. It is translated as CASSLSGSLNTEAFF.

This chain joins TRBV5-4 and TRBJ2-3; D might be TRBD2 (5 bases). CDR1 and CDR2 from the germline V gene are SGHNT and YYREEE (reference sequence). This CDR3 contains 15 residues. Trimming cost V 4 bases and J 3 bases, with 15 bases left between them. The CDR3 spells CASSLWGRETDTQYF. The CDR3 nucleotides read TGTGCCAGCAGCCTCTGGGGTAGGGAGACAGATACGCAGTATTTT. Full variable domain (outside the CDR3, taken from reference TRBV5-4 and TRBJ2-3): ETGVTQSPTHLIKTRGQQVTLRCSSQSGHNTVSWYQQALGQGPQFIFQYYREEENGRGNFPPRFSGLQFPNYSSELNVNALELDDSALYLCASSLWGRETDTQYFGPGTRLTVL.

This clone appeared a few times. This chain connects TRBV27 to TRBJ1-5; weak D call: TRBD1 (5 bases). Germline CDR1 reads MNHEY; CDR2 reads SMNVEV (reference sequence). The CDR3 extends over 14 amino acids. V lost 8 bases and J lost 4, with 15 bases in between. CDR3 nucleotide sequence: TGTGCCAGCCAGATTTCAGGGTTAAATCAGCCCCAGCATTTT. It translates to CASQISGLNQPQHF.

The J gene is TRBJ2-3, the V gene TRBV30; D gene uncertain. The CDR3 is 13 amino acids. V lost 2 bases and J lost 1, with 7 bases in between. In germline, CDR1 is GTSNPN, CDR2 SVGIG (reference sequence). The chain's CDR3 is CAWSPTGTDTQYF. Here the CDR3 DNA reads TGTGCCTGGAGTCCCACCGGCACAGATACGCAGTATTTT.

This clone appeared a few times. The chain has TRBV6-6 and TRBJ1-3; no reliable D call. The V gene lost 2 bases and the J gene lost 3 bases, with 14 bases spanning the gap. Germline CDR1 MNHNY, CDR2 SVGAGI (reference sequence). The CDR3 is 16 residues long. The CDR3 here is CASSYRGGEVGNTIYF. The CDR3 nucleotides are TGTGCCAGCAGTTACCGGGGTGGGGAGGTTGGAAACACCATATATTTT.

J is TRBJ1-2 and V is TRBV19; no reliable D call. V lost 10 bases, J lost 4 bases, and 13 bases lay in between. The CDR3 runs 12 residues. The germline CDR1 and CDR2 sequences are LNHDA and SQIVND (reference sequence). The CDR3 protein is CATQWGSYGYTF. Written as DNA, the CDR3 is TGTGCCACACAATGGGGTTCCTATGGCTACACCTTC.

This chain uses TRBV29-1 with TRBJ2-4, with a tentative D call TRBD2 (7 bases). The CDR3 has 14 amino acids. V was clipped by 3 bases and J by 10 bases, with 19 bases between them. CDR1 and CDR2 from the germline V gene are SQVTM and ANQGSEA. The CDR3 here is CSVDGAGARVIQYF. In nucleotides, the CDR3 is TGCAGCGTTGACGGGGCGGGGGCGAGGGTGATTCAGTACTTC.

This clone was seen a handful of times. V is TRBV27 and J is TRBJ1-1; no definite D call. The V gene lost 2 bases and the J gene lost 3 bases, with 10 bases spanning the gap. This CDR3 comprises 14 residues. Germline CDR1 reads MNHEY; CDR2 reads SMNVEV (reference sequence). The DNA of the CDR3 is TGTGCCAGCAGTTTAAACCCGAGGGACACTGAAGCTTTCTTT. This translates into CASSLNPRDTEAFF.

The CDR3: CASTEGMGQPQHF. The CDR3, as DNA: TGTGCCAGCACCGAGGGAATGGGTCAGCCCCAGCATTTT. This chain joins TRBV27 and TRBJ1-5, with unresolved D. V was trimmed by 7 bases and J by 6 bases, leaving 13 bases between them. CDR1 MNHEY and CDR2 SMNVEV come from the germline V gene (reference sequence). This CDR3 contains 13 residues.

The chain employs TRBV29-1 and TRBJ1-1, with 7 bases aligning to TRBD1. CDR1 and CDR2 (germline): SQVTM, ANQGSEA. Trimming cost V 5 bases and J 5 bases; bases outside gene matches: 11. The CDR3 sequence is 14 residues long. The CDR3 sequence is CSVLTGVRGTEAFF. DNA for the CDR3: TGCAGCGTTTTAACAGGGGTTCGAGGGACTGAAGCTTTCTTT.